This T cell receptor (beta chain) was sequenced during a study of T cell clusters in autoimmune cytopenias. CDR1 SGHRS and CDR2 YFSETQ come from the germline V gene. The CDR3 runs 16 residues. TRB rearrangements were amplified by touch-down multiplex PCR with mixed TRB-A/B primers. With the multiplex PCR reads reprocessed, TCRdb shows one record per CDR3 protein and no DNA. The sample table sets out about 4,800 distinct CDR3 sequences. Details on this clonotype: The target antigen is unknown.

Study conclusions and caveats: TRB repertoire shifts in secondary cytopenia and chronic lymphocytic leukemia mostly reflected lymphoma, not autoimmunity. Healthy donors had 2.5 to 3-fold more exclusive TRB clusters than active autoimmune hepatitis patients. Primary autoimmune cytopenia patients appeared to lack physiological T cell clusters present in healthy donors.

TRB amplification used roughly 250 ng of peripheral blood genomic DNA. This receptor was obtained from a human donor with an autoimmune cytopenia or autoimmune hepatitis (not recorded which). Sequenced: peripheral blood. This sequence joins TRBV5-1 and TRBJ2-3; TCRdb outputs TRBD1, but without DNA this stays unchecked. CDR3 protein: CASSTIRTGMADTQYF.